This is a list of T cell receptor beta chains from one sample in a study of neurological immune-mediated disorders. Each CDR3 protein is one row after TCRdb ran MiXCR on the 5' RACE reads. The sample gives more than 70,000 distinct CDR3 sequences, approximately 17% of which show up once; less than 20% is in the top ten. Sequencing was performed on PBMCs. The receptors stem from a woman aged 35 to 49 in good health. Both conserved end residues are part of each CDR3. D genes are given only for firm matches. The size field is filled for only some rows; it gives once, few, many or a size class.

-	TRBV11-1	12	-	TRBJ2-1	CASNKGGDEQFF	TGTGCCAGCAATAAGGGGGGAGATGAGCAGTTCTTC
-	TRBV21-1	19	-	TRBJ2-3	CASSMEGRTPTYFTDTQYF	TGTGCCAGCAGCATGGAGGGTCGGACGCCGACATATTTCACAGATACGCAGTATTTT
-	TRBV3-1	12	many	TRBJ2-1	CASSQDTNEQFF	TGTGCCAGCAGCCAAGACACCAATGAGCAGTTCTTC
TRBD2	TRBV5-1	17	-	TRBJ2-1	CASSFGLAGVVYNEQFF	TGCGCCAGCAGCTTTGGACTAGCGGGGGTGGTATACAATGAGCAGTTCTTC
-	TRBV20-1	14	many	TRBJ1-3	CSASPDGSGNTIYF	TGCAGTGCTAGCCCAGACGGCTCTGGAAACACCATATATTTT
TRBD1	TRBV5-1	15	many	TRBJ2-7	CASSLDRGHPYEQYF	TGCGCCAGCAGCTTGGACAGGGGCCACCCCTACGAGCAGTACTTC
TRBD1	TRBV10-3	14	-	TRBJ2-3	CASGDRGGTDTQYF	TGTGCCTCGGGGGACAGGGGGGGCACAGATACGCAGTATTTT
-	TRBV21-1	15	many	TRBJ1-4	CASSGTGPTNEKLFF	TGTGCCAGCAGCGGGACAGGGCCAACTAATGAAAAACTGTTTTTT
-	TRBV7-8	18	-	TRBJ1-5	CASSSTKTGHSNNQPQHF	TGTGCCAGCAGCTCCACCAAAACAGGGCACAGTAACAATCAGCCCCAGCATTTT
-	TRBV11-2	15	many	TRBJ2-3	CASSQELRGTDTQYF	TGCGCCAGCAGCCAAGAGCTTCGGGGCACAGATACGCAGTATTTT
-	TRBV5-1	15	many	TRBJ2-5	CASSLDPGSQETQYF	TGCGCCAGCAGCTTAGATCCAGGGAGTCAAGAGACCCAGTACTTC
TRBD1	TRBV7-9	14	many	TRBJ1-3	CASKGTGEGNTIYF	TGTGCCAGCAAAGGGACAGGGGAAGGAAACACCATATATTTT
-	TRBV7-6	14	-	TRBJ2-3	CASSLTPSTDTQYF	TGTGCCAGCAGCCTCACGCCCTCCACAGATACGCAGTATTTT
-	TRBV4-2	15	many	TRBJ1-3	CASSQLDSSGNTIYF	TGTGCCAGCAGCCAACTAGACAGCTCTGGAAACACCATATATTTT
-	TRBV6-6	15	many	TRBJ1-2	CASSKTGQGNYGYTF	TGTGCCAGCAGCAAAACCGGCCAGGGTAACTATGGCTACACCTTC
-	TRBV7-9	17	many	TRBJ2-5	CASSRAPHFSLQETQYF	TGTGCCAGCAGCCGCGCCCCCCACTTCAGTCTCCAAGAGACCCAGTACTTC
TRBD2	TRBV5-1	15	-	TRBJ2-5	CTSSLGSGDGETQYF	TGCACCAGCAGCTTGGGTAGCGGGGACGGGGAGACCCAGTACTTC
TRBD2	TRBV24-1	20	-	TRBJ2-1	CATSDFIVGSGRTRSLKQFF	TGTGCCACCAGTGATTTTATCGTCGGTAGCGGGAGGACACGATCTTTGAAGCAGTTCTTC
TRBD2	TRBV6-2/TRBV6-3	19	many	TRBJ2-2	CASSYSTRTSGVPTGELFF	TGTGCCAGCAGTTACTCGACCCGGACTAGCGGGGTTCCCACCGGGGAGCTGTTTTTT
-	TRBV28	16	many	TRBJ2-6	CASSLLSLRGANVLTF	TGTGCCAGCAGTTTGCTCAGCCTTCGGGGGGCCAACGTCCTGACTTTC
-	TRBV24-1	13	many	TRBJ2-5	CATSDGGQETQYF	TGTGCCACCAGTGACGGCGGGCAAGAGACCCAGTACTTC
TRBD1	TRBV28	12	many	TRBJ1-1	CASSPPTGGAFF	TGTGCCAGCAGTCCCCCGACAGGGGGGGCTTTCTTT
-	TRBV29-1	12	medium-sized	TRBJ2-5	CSVRAVQETQYF	TGCAGCGTTCGGGCAGTCCAAGAGACCCAGTACTTC
-	TRBV20-1	13	many	TRBJ1-6	CSASSGLYSPLHF	TGCAGTGCTAGCTCAGGGCTTTATTCACCCCTCCACTTT
-	TRBV3-1	16	many	TRBJ2-5	CASSLGPARDIETQYF	TGTGCCAGCAGCCTAGGCCCCGCCCGGGACATCGAGACCCAGTACTTC
TRBD2	TRBV7-8	16	many	TRBJ2-1	CASSLAPGLATNEQFF	TGTGCCAGCAGCTTAGCCCCCGGACTAGCGACGAATGAGCAGTTCTTC
-	TRBV7-9	13	few	TRBJ2-6	CASSDTGANVLTF	TGTGCCAGCTCTGATACTGGGGCCAACGTCCTGACTTTC
-	TRBV6-1	12	-	TRBJ2-1	CASSEVAAAEFF	TGTGCCAGCAGTGAAGTTGCAGCCGCGGAGTTCTTC
-	TRBV18	15	-	TRBJ2-1	CASSFRDGAPNEQFF	TGTGCCAGCTCTTTCCGGGACGGGGCCCCCAATGAGCAGTTCTTC
-	TRBV5-6	11	many	TRBJ1-1	CASSLRGEAFF	TGTGCCAGCAGCTTGAGGGGGGAAGCTTTCTTT
-	TRBV20-1	15	many	TRBJ1-4	CSARDAGGGNEKLFF	TGCAGTGCTAGAGACGCGGGGGGGGGTAATGAAAAACTGTTTTTT
-	TRBV29-1	14	many	TRBJ2-2	CSVAHRPNTGELFF	TGCAGCGTTGCTCACAGGCCGAACACCGGGGAGCTGTTTTTT
TRBD2	TRBV15	16	many	TRBJ2-1	CATSTYFGGGADEQFF	TGTGCCACCAGCACCTACTTTGGCGGGGGGGCCGATGAGCAGTTCTTC
-	TRBV12-3/TRBV12-4	13	many	TRBJ1-2	CASSLTVYWGYTF	TGTGCCAGCAGTTTAACCGTGTACTGGGGCTACACCTTC
TRBD1	TRBV7-9	14	-	TRBJ2-7	CASSSDRGFYEQYF	TGTGCCAGCAGCTCGGACAGGGGGTTCTACGAGCAGTACTTC